Below, 30 T cell receptor beta chains from the same sample are listed, as sequenced in a study of tumor-infiltrating lymphocytes in primary liver carcinoma. The roughly 18-32 mg bulk tissue piece was not sorted before simultaneous RNA and DNA extraction. Total RNA amounting to about 520 ng was the source from which TCR beta cDNA was made with a constant-region primer. Employing slightly modified ARM-PCR, three nested multiplex PCR rounds were run, and these gave rise to the TCR beta libraries. Two initial PCR rounds of about 9 cycles each paired TRBV1-TRBV30 forward primers with a C-beta reverse primer. One entry per CDR3 protein, called by TCRdb with MiXCR from the multiplex PCR reads. The table includes some 40,000 distinct CDR3 sequences, roughly 80% detected once. Source material: tumor-adjacent normal liver tissue. The receptors originated from a man aged 40-49 years with primary liver carcinoma and hepatitis B virus infection.

The genes are TRBV10-3 and TRBJ2-7, with 12 bases identical to TRBD2. Germline assignment: CDR1 ENHRY and CDR2 SYGVKD. CDR3 length: 13 residues. V was pared by 6 bases and J by 7 bases, with 4 bases of the junction left unmatched. DNA for the CDR3: TGTGCCATCAGGGGACTAGCGGGCGGTGAGCAGTACTTC. It encodes CAIRGLAGGEQYF.

This chain uses TRBV4-2 with TRBJ2-7; unclear D gene. CDR3 length: 12 amino acids. The germline V and J ends were trimmed by 4 bases and 5 bases, with 9 bases remaining between them. The germline gives CDR1 LGHNA, CDR2 YNFKEQ. CDR3: CASSPNRNEQYF. As DNA, the CDR3 is TGTGCCAGCAGCCCAAATCGTAACGAGCAGTACTTC.

This clonotype appeared many times. A much larger clone is a single base away; this may be a read error. No conserved phenylalanine or tryptophan is present at the end of the CDR3, so a read error is the likely explanation. The gene calls are TRBV5-1 and TRBJ1-1, with D perhaps TRBD1 (5 bases). Trimming took 5 bases from V and 1 from J, leaving 12 bases between them. Germline V gene data show CDR1 as SGHRS and CDR2 as YFSETQ. The CDR3 is 14 amino acids. Here the CDR3 reads CASRLGTENTEAFS. CDR3 sequence (DNA): TGCGCCAGCAGATTAGGGACGGAGAACACTGAAGCTTTCTCT.

Comments on this clonotype: Compared with germline, one end of the junction differs, possibly owing to a read error. The rearrangement links TRBV4-2 to TRBJ1-1, with D possibly TRBD1 on 5 matching bases. CDR3 size: 15 residues. Germline loops: CDR1 LGHNA, CDR2 YNFKEQ. Here the CDR3 reads CGSSQEPTKRGKAFF. The CDR3 region has the DNA TGTGGCAGCAGCCAAGAACCGACCAAGAGGGGAAAAGCTTTCTTT.

Only a few counts were recorded for this clonotype. The V gene is TRBV11-3, the J gene TRBJ1-5; weak D call: TRBD1 (5 bases). Germline CDR1 and CDR2: SGHNT and YENEEA. This CDR3 comprises 15 residues. Trimming took 9 bases from V and 9 from J, leaving 24 bases between them. The CDR3 bases are TGTGCCAGTAGTTTAGATCTGGGGGTGGCTCGGCCCCAGCATTTT. Its protein product is CASSLDLGVARPQHF.

On this clonotype: The missing conserved phenylalanine or tryptophan at the end of this CDR3 makes a read error likely. The chain is built from TRBV11-2 and TRBJ2-7; 12 nucleotides align to TRBD2. The CDR3 contains 15 residues. V lost 3 bases to trimming and J lost 6 bases; unmatched junction nucleotides: 6. In germline, CDR1 is SGHAT, CDR2 FQNNGV. Here the CDR3 reads CASSFPLAGGLEQYS. The DNA for the CDR3 is TGTGCCAGCAGCTTCCCTCTAGCGGGAGGGCTCGAGCAGTACTCC.

Concerning this clonotype itself: The junction differs from germline at one of its ends, possibly a read error. This sequence joins TRBV5-4 and TRBJ2-2, with TRBD1 as a possible D gene (6 bases). This CDR3 is 14 amino acids long. Germline CDR1 is SGHNT and CDR2 is YYREEE (reference sequence). In nucleotides, the CDR3 is TGTGCCAGCAGGCCAGGGGCGAACACCAGGGAGCTGTTTTTT. Protein: CASRPGANTRELFF.

Note on this clonotype: This may be a read error, as it is one base from a much larger clone. The gene calls are TRBV11-3 and TRBJ2-7; 7 nucleotides match TRBD2. CDR1 is SGHNT and CDR2 is YENEEA in the germline V gene. This CDR3 contains 14 residues. The CDR3 here is CASSPGEGDYERYF. As DNA, the CDR3 is TGTGCCAGCAGCCCTGGAGAAGGGGACTACGAGCGGTACTTC. The variable domain in full, completed from reference TRBV11-3 and TRBJ2-7, reads EAGVVQSPRYKIIEKKQPVAFWCNPISGHNTLYWYLQNLGQGPELLIRYENEEAVDDSQLPKDRFSAERLKGVDSTLKIQPAELGDSAVYLCASSPGEGDYERYFGPGTRLTVT.

This clonotype has at least ten counts. The V gene is TRBV11-2, the J gene TRBJ2-5; D remains ambiguous. Trimming cost V 6 bases and J 5 bases, with 7 bases left between them. The germline V gene has CDR1 SGHAT and CDR2 FQNNGV. The CDR3 is 11 amino acids. The CDR3 coding sequence is TGTGCCAGCAGTTTGGGGGAGACCCAGTACTTC. It is translated as CASSLGETQYF.

The CDR3 nucleotides read TGTGCCATCAGTCCCACTAGAGGGAAAACTAAAGGGAGACCCCAGTACTTC. This gives the protein CAISPTRGKTKGRPQYF. The chain recombines TRBV5-4 with TRBJ2-5; D possibly corresponds to TRBD2 (5 bases). Germline V gene lookup returns CDR1 SGHNT and CDR2 YYREEE (reference sequence). This CDR3 spans 17 amino acids. Trimming removed 9 bases from V and 9 bases from J, with 33 bases in between.

Remarks on this clonotype: This may be a read error, as it is one base from a much larger clone. V and J are TRBV20-1 and TRBJ2-5, with no clear D. V was trimmed by 1 base and J by 7 bases, leaving 16 bases between them. The germline V gene has CDR1 DFQATT and CDR2 SNEGSKA (reference sequence). This CDR3 region has 14 residues. Here the CDR3 DNA reads TGCAGTGCTAGAGTTGGCGGCCTGTTGGCGACCCAGTACTTC. Translated, it gives CSARVGGLLATQYF.

Within the sample, this clonotype is medium-sized (0.01 to 0.1%). The chain is built from TRBV12-3 or TRBV12-4 and TRBJ1-1; TRBD1 agrees at 8 bases. The junction had 1 base not matched to a gene; V was cut back by 3 bases and J by 1 base. The CDR3 sequence is 14 residues long. The CDR3: CASSFGTGNTEAFF. In DNA, the CDR3 is TGTGCCAGCAGTTTCGGGACAGGGAACACTGAAGCTTTCTTT.

This clonotype turned up a few times. Germline and junction disagree at one end, which may indicate a read error. This chain joins TRBV4-2 and TRBJ1-6; no clear D. CDR1 is LGHNA and CDR2 is YNFKEQ in the germline V gene. The CDR3 spans 16 residues. In DNA form, the CDR3 reads TGTGCCAGCAGCCAAGAGGGGTCAGGAGGAGGTTCACCCCCCCACTTT. Amino acids: CASSQEGSGGGSPPHF.

This clonotype is medium-sized (0.01 to 0.1%). The genes are TRBV4-2 and TRBJ1-2; D is unresolved. This CDR3 contains 14 residues. Germline V lookup: CDR1 LGHNA, CDR2 YNFKEQ. Trimming removed 0 bases from V and 8 bases from J, with 13 bases in between. CDR3 sequence reads: CASSQDRSLRGYTF. In DNA form, the CDR3 reads TGTGCCAGCAGCCAAGATCGGAGCCTTCGGGGCTACACCTTC.

For this clonotype: At one boundary the junction diverges from the germline segment, which might be a read error. V is TRBV6-5 and J is TRBJ2-7, with D uncertain. CDR3 length equals 11 residues. CDR1 MNHEY and CDR2 SVGAGI come from the germline V gene. The CDR3 DNA is TGTGCCAGCAGTTCGGGTCGCGAACAGTCCTTC. It codes for CASSSGREQSF.

With respect to this clonotype: A much larger clone differs from this one at a single base, so this may be a read error. The chain is built from TRBV19 and TRBJ1-5, with 7 bases lining up with TRBD1. The CDR3 contains 15 residues. Trimming at V came to 10 bases and at J to 0 bases, leaving 9 bases not matched to a gene. Germline V gene lookup returns CDR1 LNHDA and CDR2 SQIVND (reference sequence). DNA for the CDR3: TGTGCCAATAGCATGGGGACAGTTAGCAATCAGCCCCAGCATTTT. Translated: CANSMGTVSNQPQHF.

This clonotype was seen at least ten times. The chain combines TRBV28 with TRBJ1-6; 8 bases are a match to TRBD1. CDR3 size: 16 residues. V lost 2 bases to trimming and J lost 7 bases; unmatched junction nucleotides: 7. Germline loops: CDR1 MDHEN, CDR2 SYDVKM. The CDR3 reads CASSLRDRGGNSPLHF. CDR3 bases: TGTGCCAGCAGTTTAAGAGACAGGGGAGGGAATTCACCCCTCCACTTT.

Worth noting for this clonotype: Mismatch with germline at one junction end may stem from a read error. This chain uses TRBV6-5 with TRBJ2-7; D may be TRBD2 (6 bases). CDR1 is MNHEY and CDR2 is SVGAGI in the germline V gene. This CDR3 has 16 residues. The CDR3 nucleotides are TGTACCAGCAGTTACTCGCTCGGAGGGGAGGCCTACGAGCAGTACTTC. Encoded protein: CTSSYSLGGEAYEQYF.

With respect to this clonotype: Germline and junction disagree at one end, which may indicate a read error. V and J are TRBV24-1 and TRBJ2-1, with 7 nucleotides matching TRBD2. In germline, CDR1 is KGHDR, CDR2 SFDVKD. CDR3 length: 17 residues. CDR3 sequence: CTTSEYSTTSSYNEQFF. CDR3 in DNA: TGTACCACCAGTGAATATTCTACGACTAGCTCCTACAATGAACAGTTCTTC.

CDR3 DNA: TGCAGCGCCATGACATCTGGGACCGGCACACACAACGGGCAGTACTTC. Translation: CSAMTSGTGTHNGQYF. V gene TRBV29-1 combines with J gene TRBJ2-7; D assignment may be TRBD1 or TRBD2 (5 bases each). Germline values: CDR1 SQVTM, CDR2 ANQGSEA. This CDR3 contains 16 residues. Trimming shortened V by 7 bases and J by 9 bases, and 31 bases separated the two germline ends.

CDR3 coding DNA: TGTGCCCGAAGTCTACAGGGGGCCACTCAGCCCCAGTATTTT. This gives the protein CARSLQGATQPQYF. This chain uses TRBV6-1 with TRBJ1-5; 9 bases match TRBD1. The DNA end lines up better with TRBJ2-3; the J call may be wrong. The CDR3 runs 14 residues. Germline V gives CDR1 MNHNS, CDR2 SASEGT.

This clonotype is medium-sized in the sample. This rearrangement joins TRBV28 to TRBJ2-4, with D perhaps TRBD2 (5 bases). Germline lookup yields CDR1 MDHEN and CDR2 SYDVKM. Trimming shortened V by 10 bases and J by 6 bases, and 22 bases separated the two germline ends. This CDR3 is built from 15 residues. The DNA of the CDR3 is TGTGCCACCCTCCCGGTCGGTGGAGGAGTAAACATTCAGTACTTC. Protein product: CATLPVGGGVNIQYF.

Comments on this clonotype: A read error may be the cause here, since a much bigger clone is one base away. The V call is TRBV19, the J call TRBJ2-1, with a tentative D call TRBD2 (6 bases). The CDR3 contains 15 residues. CDR1 and CDR2 from the germline V gene are LNHDA and SQIVND (reference sequence). V lost 7 bases to trimming and J lost 8 bases, with 21 bases between them. CDR3 residues: CASNLADSAGHEQFF. In DNA form, the CDR3 reads TGTGCCAGTAATCTGGCCGACTCGGCGGGGCATGAGCAGTTCTTC.

For this clonotype: A clone one base away is much larger, so this may be a read error. The chain employs TRBV11-2 and TRBJ2-5, with 8 bases aligning to TRBD1. The CDR3 loop spans 15 amino acids. In germline, CDR1 is SGHAT, CDR2 FQNNGV. CDR3 sequence reads: CANSLIRGRRETQYF. The CDR3 region has the DNA TGTGCCAACAGCTTAATCAGGGGGCGCCGAGAGACCCAGTACTTC.

Points on this clonotype: Because it lacks the conserved phenylalanine or tryptophan at the end, this CDR3 is likely a read error. The chain has TRBV11-1 and TRBJ2-1; 11 nucleotides agree with TRBD2. This CDR3 has 20 amino acids. The V gene's germline CDR1 is SGHAT and CDR2 FQDESV (reference sequence). Germline trimming cut 6 bases from V and 6 bases from J; bases unmatched to any gene: 22. CDR3 loop: CASSIGKTSGVSRFGNEQFL. Written as DNA, the CDR3 is TGTGCCAGCAGTATAGGAAAGACTAGCGGGGTCTCACGGTTCGGCAATGAGCAGTTCCTC.

The chain carries TRBV5-5 and TRBJ2-1; perhaps TRBD2 as D (6 bases). Trimming shortened V by 4 bases and J by 11 bases, and 28 bases separated the two germline ends. The germline CDR1 and CDR2 sequences are SGHKS and YYEKEE (reference sequence). The CDR3 length is 17 residues. CDR3 loop: CASSRALGLARENKQFF. In DNA form, the CDR3 reads TGTGCCAGCAGCCGGGCTCTAGGCCTAGCGAGAGAAAATAAGCAGTTCTTC. Variable domain in full (rest from reference TRBV5-5 and TRBJ2-1): DAGVTQSPTHLIKTRGQQVTLRCSPISGHKSVSWYQQVLGQGPQFIFQYYEKEERGRGNFPDRFSARQFPNYSSELNVNALLLGDSALYLCASSRALGLARENKQFFGPGTRLTVL.

This clonotype came up many times. A much larger clonotype is one base distant, so this may be a read error. The chain couples TRBV12-3 or TRBV12-4 to TRBJ2-2; TRBD2 is a possible D gene (7 bases). This CDR3 has 14 amino acids. The CDR3: CASSLDGGPGEPFF. The CDR3 coding sequence is TGTGCCAGCAGTTTGGACGGGGGGCCCGGGGAGCCGTTTTTT.

On this clonotype: As the CDR3 is not closed by the conserved phenylalanine or tryptophan, this likely results from a read error. The CDR3 region has the DNA TGTGACAGCAGCTTACATACAGTGTATAATGCTTTCTGT. Amino acids: CDSSLHTVYNAFC. The chain employs TRBV11-2 and TRBJ1-1; D call uncertain. There are 13 residues in the CDR3. Germline V gives CDR1 SGHAT, CDR2 FQNNGV.

This clonotype is labeled as large. V and J are TRBV11-2 and TRBJ2-6; 8 nucleotides match TRBD1. Trimming cost V 5 bases and J 0 bases; bases outside gene matches: 18. The V gene's germline CDR1 is SGHAT and CDR2 FQNNGV. The CDR3 totals 21 residues. CDR3: CASSMGGDRGISLSGANVLTF. The CDR3 bases are TGTGCCAGCAGCATGGGGGGAGACAGGGGCATTTCCCTCTCTGGGGCCAACGTCCTGACTTTC.

Within the sample, this clonotype is medium-sized (0.01 to 0.1%). Here the CDR3 reads CGGNAGGTQYF. The CDR3 region has the DNA TGCGGGGGAAATGCAGGGGGGACCCAGTACTTC. This chain joins TRBV29-1 and TRBJ2-5; TRBD1 matches 7 bases. The CDR3 has 11 amino acids. Germline CDR1 SQVTM, CDR2 ANQGSEA.